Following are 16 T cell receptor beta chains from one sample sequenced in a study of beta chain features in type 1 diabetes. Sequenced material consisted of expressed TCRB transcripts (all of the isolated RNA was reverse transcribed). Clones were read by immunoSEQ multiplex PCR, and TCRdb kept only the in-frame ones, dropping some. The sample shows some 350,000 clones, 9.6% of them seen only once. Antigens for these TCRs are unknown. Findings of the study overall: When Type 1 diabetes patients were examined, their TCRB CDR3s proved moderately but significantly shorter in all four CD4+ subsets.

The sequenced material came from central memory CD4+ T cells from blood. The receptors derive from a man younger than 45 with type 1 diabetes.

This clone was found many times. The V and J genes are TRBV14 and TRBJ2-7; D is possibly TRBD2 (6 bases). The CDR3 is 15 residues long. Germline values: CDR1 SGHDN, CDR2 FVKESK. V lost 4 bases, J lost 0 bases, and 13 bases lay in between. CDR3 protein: CASSPRAGTSYEQYF. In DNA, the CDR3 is TGTGCCAGCAGCCCAAGGGCGGGGACCTCCTACGAGCAGTACTTC.

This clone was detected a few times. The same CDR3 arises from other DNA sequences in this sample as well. As DNA, the CDR3 is TGTGCCAGCAGCCGAGGACAGGGGTATCAGCCCCAGCATTTT. It translates to CASSRGQGYQPQHF. The rearrangement uses TRBV28 and TRBJ1-5; 9 bases are a match to TRBD1. The CDR3 has 14 amino acids. Trimming removed 6 bases from V and 5 bases from J; junction bases left unmatched: 5. CDR1 and CDR2 (germline): MDHEN, SYDVKM.

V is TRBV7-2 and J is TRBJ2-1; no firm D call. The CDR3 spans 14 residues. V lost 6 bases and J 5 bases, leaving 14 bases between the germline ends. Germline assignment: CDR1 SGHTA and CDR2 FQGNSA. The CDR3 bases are TGTGCCAGCAGAGAAGATTGGCGCGACAATGAGCAGTTCTTC. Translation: CASREDWRDNEQFF.

This CDR3 reads CASSPGGRETDTQYF. DNA of the CDR3: TGTGCCAGCAGTCCAGGGGGCAGAGAAACAGATACGCAGTATTTT. This chain links TRBV28 with TRBJ2-3; 8 bases agree with TRBD1. Losses at the gene ends were 5 bases for V and 3 bases for J; bases not matched to a gene: 7. This CDR3 spans 15 amino acids. Germline CDR1 reads MDHEN; CDR2 reads SYDVKM.

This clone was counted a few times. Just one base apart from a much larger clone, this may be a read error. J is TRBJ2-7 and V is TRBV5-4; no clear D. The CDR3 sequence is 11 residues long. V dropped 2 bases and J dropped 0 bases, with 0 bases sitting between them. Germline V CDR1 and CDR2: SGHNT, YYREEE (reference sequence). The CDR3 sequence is CASSFSYEQYF. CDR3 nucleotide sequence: TGTGCCAGCAGCTTCTCCTACGAGCAGTACTTC.

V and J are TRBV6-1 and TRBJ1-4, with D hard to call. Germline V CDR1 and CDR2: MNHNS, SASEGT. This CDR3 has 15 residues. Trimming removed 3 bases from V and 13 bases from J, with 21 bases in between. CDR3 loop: CASSDWGGSRVGLFF. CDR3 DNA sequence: TGTGCCAGCAGTGACTGGGGAGGCTCAAGGGTTGGACTGTTTTTT.

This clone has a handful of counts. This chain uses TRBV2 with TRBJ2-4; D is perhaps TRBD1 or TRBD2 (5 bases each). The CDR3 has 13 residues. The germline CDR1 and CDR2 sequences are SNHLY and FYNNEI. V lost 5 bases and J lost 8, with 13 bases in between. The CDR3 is CASSKTGTDIQYF. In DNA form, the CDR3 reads TGTGCCAGCAGTAAGACCGGGACGGACATTCAGTACTTC.

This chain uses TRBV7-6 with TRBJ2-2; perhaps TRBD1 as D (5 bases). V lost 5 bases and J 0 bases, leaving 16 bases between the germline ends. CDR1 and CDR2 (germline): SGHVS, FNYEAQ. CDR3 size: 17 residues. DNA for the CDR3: TGTGCCAGCAGCCTGACGACAGCCCTCGCGAACACCGGGGAGCTGTTTTTT. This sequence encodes CASSLTTALANTGELFF.

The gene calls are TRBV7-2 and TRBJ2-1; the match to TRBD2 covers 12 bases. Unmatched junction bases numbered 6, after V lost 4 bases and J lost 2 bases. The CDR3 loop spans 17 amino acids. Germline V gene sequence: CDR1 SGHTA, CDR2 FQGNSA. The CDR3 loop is CASSSQLAGGTYNEQFF. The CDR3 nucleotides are TGTGCCAGCAGCTCCCAACTAGCGGGAGGAACCTACAATGAGCAGTTCTTC. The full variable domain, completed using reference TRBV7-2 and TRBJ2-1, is GAGVSQSPSNKVTEKGKDVELRCDPISGHTALYWYRQSLGQGLEFLIYFQGNSAPDKSGLPSDRFSAERTGGSVSTLTIQRTQQEDSAVYLCASSSQLAGGTYNEQFFGPGTRLTVL.

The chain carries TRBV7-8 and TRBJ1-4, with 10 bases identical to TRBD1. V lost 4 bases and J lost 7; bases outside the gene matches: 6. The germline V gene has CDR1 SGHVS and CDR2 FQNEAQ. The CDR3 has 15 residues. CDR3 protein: CASSSTDRGSEKLFF. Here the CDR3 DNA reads TGTGCCAGCAGCTCGACGGACAGGGGGAGTGAAAAACTGTTTTTT.

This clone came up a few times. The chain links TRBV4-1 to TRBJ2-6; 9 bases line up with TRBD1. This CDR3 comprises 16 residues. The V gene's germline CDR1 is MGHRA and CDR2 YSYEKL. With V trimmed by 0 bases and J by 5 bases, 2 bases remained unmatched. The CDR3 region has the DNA TGCGCCAGCAGCCAAGATGGGACAGGGCGGGCCAACGTCCTGACTTTC. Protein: CASSQDGTGRANVLTF.

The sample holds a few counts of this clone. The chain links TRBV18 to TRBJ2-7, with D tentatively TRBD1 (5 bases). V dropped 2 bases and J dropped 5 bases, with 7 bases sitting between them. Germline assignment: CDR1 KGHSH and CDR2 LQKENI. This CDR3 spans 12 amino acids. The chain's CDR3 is CASSPTGDEQYF. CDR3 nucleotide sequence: TGTGCCAGCTCACCAACAGGTGACGAGCAGTACTTC. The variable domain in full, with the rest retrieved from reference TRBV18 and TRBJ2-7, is NAGVMQNPRHLVRRRGQEARLRCSPMKGHSHVYWYRQLPEEGLKFMVYLQKENIIDESGMPKERFSAEFPKEGPSILRIQQVVRGDSAAYFCASSPTGDEQYFGPGTRLTVT.

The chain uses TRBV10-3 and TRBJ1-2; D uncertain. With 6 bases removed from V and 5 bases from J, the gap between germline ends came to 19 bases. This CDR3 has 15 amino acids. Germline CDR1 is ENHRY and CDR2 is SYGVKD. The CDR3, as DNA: TGTGCCATCAGCCTAGGAAGCTCTAGGGCTTATGGCTACACCTTC. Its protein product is CAISLGSSRAYGYTF.

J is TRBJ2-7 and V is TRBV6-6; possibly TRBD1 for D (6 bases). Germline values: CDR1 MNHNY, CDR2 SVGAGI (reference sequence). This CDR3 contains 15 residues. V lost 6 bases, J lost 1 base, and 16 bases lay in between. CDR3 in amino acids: CASRSSFRGSYEQYF. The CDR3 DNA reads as TGTGCCAGCAGATCGTCGTTTAGGGGGTCCTACGAGCAGTACTTC.

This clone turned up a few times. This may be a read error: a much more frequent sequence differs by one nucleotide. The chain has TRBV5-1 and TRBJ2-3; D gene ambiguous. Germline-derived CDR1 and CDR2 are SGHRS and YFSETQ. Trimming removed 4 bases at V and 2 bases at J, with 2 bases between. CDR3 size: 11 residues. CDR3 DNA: TGCGCCAGCAGCCTCACAGATACGCAGTATTTT. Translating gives CASSLTDTQYF.

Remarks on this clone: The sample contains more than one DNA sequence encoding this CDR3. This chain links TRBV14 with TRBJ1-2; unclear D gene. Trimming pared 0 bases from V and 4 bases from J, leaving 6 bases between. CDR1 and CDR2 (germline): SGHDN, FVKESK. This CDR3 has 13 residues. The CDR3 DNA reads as TGTGCCAGCAGCCAAGAGGAAGGCTATGGCTACACCTTC. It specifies CASSQEEGYGYTF.